This TCR beta chain appears in the sequencing data of a study of T cells after yellow fever vaccination. For this clonotype: Its specificity is unknown.

Germline V lookup: CDR1 MNHEY, CDR2 SVGAGI. V shed 3 bases and J 5 bases; nucleotides not matched to a gene: 6. The CDR3 is made up of 15 amino acids. The 5'RACE template-switching step produced TCR cDNA and added a universal primer site and UMIs. TCRdb re-called the 5' RACE reads through MiXCR, storing one row per CDR3 protein. Here the sample spans some 340,000 distinct CDR3 sequences, approximately 12% being singletons. Study outcomes and limitations: A limited proportion of clonotypes was detected within both the CD4 and CD8 compartments. Most clones from primary vaccination resurfaced after the booster (about 95% CD4, around 89% CD8).

The J gene is TRBJ1-5, the V gene TRBV6-5, with TRBD1 identical over 8 bases. This TCR was sampled from a young man who received the YFV17D yellow fever vaccine. Sequencing was performed on CD4+ T cells sorted from PBMCs, taken 45 days after the yellow fever booster vaccination. The CDR3 protein is CASSYSDRGDQPQHF. CDR3 nucleotides: TGTGCCAGCAGTTATTCCGACAGGGGAGATCAGCCCCAGCATTTT.